The 6 T cell receptor beta chains below come from one sample, sequenced in a study of cytomegalovirus exposure and HLA in healthy donors. Both 60 Vbeta primers and 13 Jbeta primers went into the PCR. Measured with immunoSEQ multiplex PCR; TCRdb has only the in-frame clones, and not every one. The sample yields about 130,000 clones, approximately 80% seen once. Material: PBMCs. Every receptor here comes from a middle-aged man in good health and CMV-seronegative.

This clone has a single count. The rearrangement links TRBV19 to TRBJ2-7; 9 bases line up with TRBD2. This CDR3 spans 14 amino acids. The germline CDR1 and CDR2 sequences are LNHDA and SQIVND (reference sequence). Trimming took 5 bases from V and 5 from J; bases not matched to a gene: 7. CDR3 residues: CASSPPGLANEQYF. CDR3 DNA sequence: TGTGCCAGTAGTCCCCCCGGACTAGCGAACGAGCAGTACTTC.

This sequence joins TRBV23-1 and TRBJ2-7; 7 nucleotides match TRBD1. TRBV23-1 falls under the ORF class, with uncertain function. The CDR3 has 18 residues. V shed 6 bases and J 5 bases; nucleotides not matched to a gene: 22. CDR3 coding DNA: TGCGCCAGCAGGCCGCAAGACAGGGAAGGGTGGGAGAAAAACGAGCAGTACTTC. Translating it yields CASRPQDREGWEKNEQYF.

This clone came up a few times. J is TRBJ1-1 and V is TRBV18, with D perhaps TRBD1 (5 bases). CDR1 is KGHSH, CDR2 LQKENI, per germline. The CDR3 spans 15 residues. V gave up 3 bases and J gave up 5 bases, with 16 bases separating them. This CDR3 reads CASSPDSGAWTEAFF. The DNA for the CDR3 is TGTGCCAGCTCACCCGACAGTGGGGCGTGGACTGAAGCTTTCTTT.

The rearrangement joins TRBV11-2 to TRBJ2-7; no clear D. Deletions cut 5 bases from V and 1 base from J, with 15 bases between. CDR1 is SGHAT and CDR2 is FQNNGV in the germline V gene. CDR3 length equals 15 residues. The CDR3 sequence is CASSPLPLQSYEQYF. CDR3 sequence (DNA): TGTGCCAGCAGCCCACTACCCCTCCAATCCTACGAGCAGTACTTC.

The chain recombines TRBV6-6 with TRBJ1-5; TRBD1 is a possible D gene (6 bases). This CDR3 region has 14 residues. V was shortened by 6 bases and J by 0 bases, with 9 bases between the two germline ends. Germline V CDR1 and CDR2: MNHNY, SVGAGI (reference sequence). The CDR3: CASRQGYSNQPQHF. DNA of the CDR3: TGTGCCAGCAGGCAGGGGTATAGCAATCAGCCCCAGCATTTT.

The V call is TRBV19, the J call TRBJ2-3; possible D gene TRBD2, 5 bases. Germline V CDR1 and CDR2: LNHDA, SQIVND (reference sequence). Deletions cut 3 bases from V and 6 bases from J, with 10 bases between. This CDR3 is built from 13 residues. This chain's CDR3 is CASSMRRGDTQYF. CDR3 coding DNA: TGTGCCAGTAGTATGAGACGAGGGGATACGCAGTATTTT.